The source of this TCR beta chain is a study of T cell responses to AZD1222 COVID-19 vaccine. From germline, CDR1 is ENHRY and CDR2 SYGVKD. Deletions cut 0 bases from V and 8 bases from J, with 13 bases between. This CDR3 region has 14 residues. Method: immunoSEQ multiplex PCR; TCRdb's copy keeps in-frame clones and lacks some. The data hold 95,000 to 110,000 clones, with 90% to 95% observed a single time. This rearrangement joins TRBV10-3 to TRBJ1-2, with TRBD1 as a possible D gene (5 bases). This receptor was identified in an adult in good health. Sequencing used peripheral blood, obtained on day 0 of AZD1222 vaccination. CDR3 residues: CAISESSRRGGYTF. The CDR3 bases are TGTGCCATCAGTGAGTCTAGCCGAAGGGGCGGCTACACCTTC.